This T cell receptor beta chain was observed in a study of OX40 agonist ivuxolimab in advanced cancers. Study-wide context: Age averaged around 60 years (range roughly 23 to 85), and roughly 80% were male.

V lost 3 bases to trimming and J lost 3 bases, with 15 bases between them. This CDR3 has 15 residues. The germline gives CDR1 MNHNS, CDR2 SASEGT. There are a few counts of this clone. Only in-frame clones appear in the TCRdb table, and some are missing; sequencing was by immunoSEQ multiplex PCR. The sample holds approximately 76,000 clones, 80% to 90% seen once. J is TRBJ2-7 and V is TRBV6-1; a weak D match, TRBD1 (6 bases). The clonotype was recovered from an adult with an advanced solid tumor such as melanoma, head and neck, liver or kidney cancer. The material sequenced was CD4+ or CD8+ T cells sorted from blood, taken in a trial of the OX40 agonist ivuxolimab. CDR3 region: CASSEVGALSYEQYF. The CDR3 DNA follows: TGTGCCAGCAGTGAGGTGGGGGCGTTAAGCTACGAGCAGTACTTC.